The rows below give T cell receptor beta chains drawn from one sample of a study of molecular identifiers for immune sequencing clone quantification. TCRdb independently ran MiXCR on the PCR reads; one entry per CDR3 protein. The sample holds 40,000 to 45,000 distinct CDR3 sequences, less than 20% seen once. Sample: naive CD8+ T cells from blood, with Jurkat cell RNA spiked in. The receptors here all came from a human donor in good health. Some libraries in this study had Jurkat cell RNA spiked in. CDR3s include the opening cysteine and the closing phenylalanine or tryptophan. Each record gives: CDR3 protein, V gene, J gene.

CDR3aa: CASSSPLETQYF; v_gene: TRBV28; j_gene: TRBJ2-5
CDR3aa: CASSLSGAGETQYF; v_gene: TRBV5-6; j_gene: TRBJ2-5
CDR3aa: CASSQGFNLAGEVETQYF; v_gene: TRBV4-2; j_gene: TRBJ2-5
CDR3aa: CASSSLAGDHNEQFF; v_gene: TRBV11-2; j_gene: TRBJ2-1
CDR3aa: CASSLQGAGDGYTF; v_gene: TRBV9; j_gene: TRBJ1-2
CDR3aa: CASSYSGTGEAFF; v_gene: TRBV6-5; j_gene: TRBJ1-1
CDR3aa: CAGSPYSNQPQHF; v_gene: TRBV28; j_gene: TRBJ1-5
CDR3aa: CASNTPGQGVYEQYF; v_gene: TRBV7-9; j_gene: TRBJ2-7
CDR3aa: CASSVAPGTARYEQYF; v_gene: TRBV9; j_gene: TRBJ2-7
CDR3aa: CASSKAPTSYTSCTEAFF; v_gene: TRBV21-1; j_gene: TRBJ1-1
CDR3aa: CASSLDHGNYEQYF; v_gene: TRBV11-2; j_gene: TRBJ2-7
CDR3aa: CASSLDGANEQFF; v_gene: TRBV5-1; j_gene: TRBJ2-1
CDR3aa: CASSVNFQETQYF; v_gene: TRBV6-1; j_gene: TRBJ2-5
CDR3aa: CVSSTHTPNTGELFF; v_gene: TRBV13; j_gene: TRBJ2-2
CDR3aa: CASSQVTGRTEKLFF; v_gene: TRBV14; j_gene: TRBJ1-4
CDR3aa: CASSTSGEVGYNEQFF; v_gene: TRBV12-3/TRBV12-4; j_gene: TRBJ2-1
CDR3aa: CASSQELLSGNTIYF; v_gene: TRBV4-2; j_gene: TRBJ1-3
CDR3aa: CSSSQSRQANYGYTF; v_gene: TRBV7-9; j_gene: TRBJ1-2
CDR3aa: CASSSGRFGSDTQYF; v_gene: TRBV7-9; j_gene: TRBJ2-3
CDR3aa: CASSFSGSSQTQYF; v_gene: TRBV28; j_gene: TRBJ2-5
CDR3aa: CASTPVGGPSEAFF; v_gene: TRBV7-2; j_gene: TRBJ1-1
CDR3aa: CASSLWGGADTQYF; v_gene: TRBV28; j_gene: TRBJ2-3
CDR3aa: CASKWGQGTDTQYF; v_gene: TRBV27; j_gene: TRBJ2-3
CDR3aa: CASSANLGTDTQYF; v_gene: TRBV5-4; j_gene: TRBJ2-3
CDR3aa: CASTRGSRPINQPQHF; v_gene: TRBV6-2/TRBV6-3; j_gene: TRBJ1-5
CDR3aa: CASSQDPIGATEAFF; v_gene: TRBV4-3; j_gene: TRBJ1-1
CDR3aa: CVSSLGDEQYF; v_gene: TRBV18; j_gene: TRBJ2-7
CDR3aa: CASSSTGEGEQYF; v_gene: TRBV6-2/TRBV6-3; j_gene: TRBJ2-7
CDR3aa: CASSFSTSGRADTQYF; v_gene: TRBV13; j_gene: TRBJ2-3
CDR3aa: CASSLEWSGEWTGELFF; v_gene: TRBV7-9; j_gene: TRBJ2-2
CDR3aa: CASSRGYRFTDTQYF; v_gene: TRBV4-3; j_gene: TRBJ2-3
CDR3aa: CASSLSTGSGANVLTF; v_gene: TRBV12-3/TRBV12-4; j_gene: TRBJ2-6
CDR3aa: CASGPPNEQFF; v_gene: TRBV12-5; j_gene: TRBJ2-1
CDR3aa: CASSLGGRRTDTQYF; v_gene: TRBV5-4; j_gene: TRBJ2-3
CDR3aa: CASSQDSPDPGGTDTQYF; v_gene: TRBV14; j_gene: TRBJ2-3
CDR3aa: CASSLGLGTDTQYF; v_gene: TRBV7-2; j_gene: TRBJ2-3
CDR3aa: CASSPSGPDQETQYF; v_gene: TRBV12-3/TRBV12-4; j_gene: TRBJ2-5
CDR3aa: CASRTSGIDEQYF; v_gene: TRBV19; j_gene: TRBJ2-7
CDR3aa: CASSFGPDTYEQYF; v_gene: TRBV5-6; j_gene: TRBJ2-7
CDR3aa: CASSEGGQPQHF; v_gene: TRBV2; j_gene: TRBJ1-5
CDR3aa: CASTKITSTDSPLHF; v_gene: TRBV28; j_gene: TRBJ1-6
CDR3aa: CASSLVRGDFNTQYF; v_gene: TRBV7-9; j_gene: TRBJ2-3
CDR3aa: CASSFSNEQFF; v_gene: TRBV5-4; j_gene: TRBJ2-1
CDR3aa: CASSQDTGVSYEQYF; v_gene: TRBV28; j_gene: TRBJ2-7
CDR3aa: CSVLDRAENIQYF; v_gene: TRBV29-1; j_gene: TRBJ2-4
CDR3aa: CASSGADTQYF; v_gene: TRBV2; j_gene: TRBJ2-3
CDR3aa: CASSQDLTGLTLHF; v_gene: TRBV4-2; j_gene: TRBJ1-6
CDR3aa: CASSGGFLAGNYSYEQYF; v_gene: TRBV19; j_gene: TRBJ2-7
CDR3aa: CASSLVSTYEQYF; v_gene: TRBV12-3/TRBV12-4; j_gene: TRBJ2-7
CDR3aa: CASSQYVAGVGGEQFF; v_gene: TRBV4-3; j_gene: TRBJ2-1
CDR3aa: CASSFSHQAMNTEAFF; v_gene: TRBV28; j_gene: TRBJ1-1
CDR3aa: CASSQELFRLAGFYEQYF; v_gene: TRBV14; j_gene: TRBJ2-7
CDR3aa: CASSGIIHEQYF; v_gene: TRBV7-8; j_gene: TRBJ2-7
CDR3aa: CASSLFSPYSNQPQHF; v_gene: TRBV28; j_gene: TRBJ1-5
CDR3aa: CASSFQAVTLETQYF; v_gene: TRBV12-3/TRBV12-4; j_gene: TRBJ2-5
CDR3aa: CASSYLREGYELYF; v_gene: TRBV6-5; j_gene: TRBJ2-7
CDR3aa: CASGTSGPKETQYF; v_gene: TRBV6-5; j_gene: TRBJ2-5
CDR3aa: CASSRTRDEQYF; v_gene: TRBV6-5; j_gene: TRBJ2-7
CDR3aa: CASSQNWGAGGELFF; v_gene: TRBV4-1; j_gene: TRBJ2-2
CDR3aa: CASSGYFYNEQFF; v_gene: TRBV5-1; j_gene: TRBJ2-1